The following is a T cell receptor (beta chain) sequence with its context. The data were obtained in a study of control samples from healthy donors and cancer patients. The junction had 14 bases not matched to a gene; V was cut back by 6 bases and J by 6 bases. Per germline, CDR1 SQVTM and CDR2 ANQGSEA. The CDR3 runs 15 residues. The assay was immunoSEQ multiplex PCR, and TCRdb's table has in-frame clones only and misses some. The data contain about 150,000 clones, 75% to 90% of them seen just once; the ten biggest clones take up less than 5.5%. The TCR comes from a man younger than 45 in good health. J is TRBJ2-7 and V is TRBV29-1, with 10 bases matching TRBD2. Material: blood. The CDR3 DNA sequence: TGCAGCGTCGACGACTTGCTAGCGGGAGATCTCGAGCAGTACTTC. Its translation is CSVDDLLAGDLEQYF.